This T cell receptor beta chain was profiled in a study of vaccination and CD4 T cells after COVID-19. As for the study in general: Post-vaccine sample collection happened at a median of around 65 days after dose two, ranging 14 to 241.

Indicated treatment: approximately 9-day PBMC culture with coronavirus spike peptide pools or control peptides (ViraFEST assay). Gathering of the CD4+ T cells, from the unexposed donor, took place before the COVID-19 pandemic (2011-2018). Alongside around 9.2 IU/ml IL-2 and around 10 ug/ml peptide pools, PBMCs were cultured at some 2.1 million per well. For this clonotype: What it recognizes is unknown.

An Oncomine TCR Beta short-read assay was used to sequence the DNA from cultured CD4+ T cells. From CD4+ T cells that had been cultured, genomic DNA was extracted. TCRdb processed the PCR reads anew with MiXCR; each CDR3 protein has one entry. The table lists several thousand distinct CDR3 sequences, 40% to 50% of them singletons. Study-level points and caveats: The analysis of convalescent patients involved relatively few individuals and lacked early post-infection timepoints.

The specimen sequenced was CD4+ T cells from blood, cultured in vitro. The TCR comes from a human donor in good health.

The CDR3 region is CASSSPHASTEAFF. CDR3 bases: TGTGCCAGCAGTTCCCCGCACGCAAGCACTGAAGCTTTCTTT. J is TRBJ1-1 and V is TRBV28, with D uncertain. CDR3 length: 14 residues. From germline, CDR1 is MDHEN and CDR2 SYDVKM. V gave up 4 bases and J gave up 4 bases, with 13 bases separating them.